Listed below are T cell receptor beta chains from one sample, sequenced in a study of breast tumors, draining lymph nodes, adjacent tissues. TCRdb reprocessed the multiplex PCR reads via MiXCR and lists one record per CDR3 protein. The data contain around 190,000 distinct CDR3 sequences, about 33% of them singletons. Specimen: axillary lymph node tissue. Receptors were obtained from a female donor with breast cancer. Some clones in this sample may be carry-over from other donors' samples. Each CDR3 is given with its conserved first and last residue. The D gene is left open where the match is weak. Expanded clones get a size class; other rows say once, few or many, or leave the size out.

v_gene,abundance,j_gene,d_gene,len,CDR3nt,CDR3aa
TRBV12-3/TRBV12-4,-,TRBJ2-5,TRBD1,16,TGTGCCAGCAGTTCTCCCGGGACAGGGTTTGGCGAGACCCAGTACTTC,CASSSPGTGFGETQYF
TRBV20-1,many,TRBJ1-2,TRBD1,14,TGCAGTGCTAGAGATGTGACAGGGGGCGACGGCTACACCTTC,CSARDVTGGDGYTF
TRBV6-1,many,TRBJ2-7,TRBD2,15,TGTGCCAGCAGTCCTAGCGGGAGGGCAGTCGGCCAGCAGTACTTC,CASSPSGRAVGQQYF
TRBV6-4,many,TRBJ2-1,-,13,TGTGCCAGTACGAGGGGGAGGGCCTGGGAGCAGTTCTTC,CASTRGRAWEQFF
TRBV5-1,-,TRBJ2-5,-,15,TGCGCCAGCAGCTTGGCTAGTGCGGTGCTCGAGACCCAGTACTTC,CASSLASAVLETQYF
TRBV19,many,TRBJ1-2,TRBD1,15,TGTGCCAGTAGACTAAAAGGACAGGGCTTATATGGCTACACCTTC,CASRLKGQGLYGYTF
TRBV12-5,many,TRBJ1-2,-,13,TGTGCTAGTGGTTTGGTAGAACAGATCGACTACACCTTC,CASGLVEQIDYTF
TRBV28,few,TRBJ2-5,TRBD2,19,TGTGCCAGCAGTCCAACATTACTTCCCACTAGCGGGAGAAGGCAGACCCAGTACTTC,CASSPTLLPTSGRRQTQYF
TRBV20-1,many,TRBJ2-1,TRBD2,19,TGCAGTGCTAGAAGGACTAGCGGGGGGTCAGCGAGCTCCTACAATGAGCAGTTCTTC,CSARRTSGGSASSYNEQFF
TRBV11-2,many,TRBJ2-5,-,16,TGTGCCAGCAGCTTAGTAGGGTTCACCTTTTTGGAGACCCAGTACTTC,CASSLVGFTFLETQYF
TRBV7-9,-,TRBJ1-6,-,17,TGTGCCAGCAGCTCCTGGGACGGGAGCTCCTATAATTCACCCCTCCACTTT,CASSSWDGSSYNSPLHF
TRBV6-5,-,TRBJ2-1,TRBD1,14,TGTGCCAGCAGTCCGCAGGGGGCCTACAATGAGCAGTTCTTC,CASSPQGAYNEQFF
TRBV25-1,-,TRBJ2-2,TRBD2,16,TGTGCTAGAGGGTTGGGACTAGCGAAAGGCACCGGGGAGCTGTTTTTT,CARGLGLAKGTGELFF
TRBV6-2/TRBV6-3,many,TRBJ2-7,-,15,TGTGCCAGCAGTCACAGGACGGGGAGCTCCTACGAGCAGTACTTC,CASSHRTGSSYEQYF
TRBV9,many,TRBJ2-6,-,17,TGTGCCAGCAGCGTAGGGGTCAGGGGAGGTGGGGCCAACGTCCTGACTTTC,CASSVGVRGGGANVLTF
TRBV6-2/TRBV6-3,many,TRBJ2-5,TRBD1,13,TGTGCCAGCACTCATCAGGGGGAAGAGACCCAGTACTTC,CASTHQGEETQYF
TRBV6-1,-,TRBJ1-5,-,15,TGTGCCAGCAGTACGACAGTGAATAGCAATCAGCCCCAGCATTTT,CASSTTVNSNQPQHF
TRBV9,many,TRBJ1-3,-,14,TGTGCCAGCAGCGTTAAAGGTGACGGAAACACCATATATTTT,CASSVKGDGNTIYF
TRBV2,-,TRBJ2-1,-,13,TGTGCTGGCAGCCAGACCCACTACAATGAGCAGTTCTTC,CAGSQTHYNEQFF
TRBV6-5,-,TRBJ1-1,-,13,TGTGCCAGCAGGTCGCCTAGAATAGCGGGAACTTTCTTT,CASRSPRIAGTFF